This paragraph reports one T cell receptor beta chain. Germline V lookup: CDR1 MDHEN, CDR2 SYDVKM. The CDR3 consists of 15 residues. Between the trimmed V and J ends, which lost 7 bases and 4 bases, there was a span of 16 bases. This specimen belongs to a study of shared clonotypes between healthy human individuals. Deep-level assay runs were performed. Sequencing used immunoSEQ multiplex PCR; TCRdb keeps in-frame clones, though not all of them. The profile covers around 2.1 million clones, with about 92% appearing a single time and 1.7% taken by the ten largest. As defined, naive CD8 cells were CD45RO-negative and positively selected for CCR7, with terminally differentiated effector memory CD45RA+ cells excluded. Healthy HIV-negative adults without recent acute infections or vaccinations served as donors.

This chain links TRBV28 with TRBJ2-2; possible D gene TRBD1, 7 bases. The sample consisted of naive CD8+ T cells from PBMCs. The clonotype originates from a young man in good health. Some clones in this sample may be carry-over from other donors' samples. CDR3 DNA: TGTGCCAGCACGTACAGGGGAGGCTTCACCGGGGAGCTGTTTTTT. Amino acid sequence: CASTYRGGFTGELFF.